The table lists the clone carrying this T cell receptor beta chain with a few counts. Antigen: not known. The data originate from a study of T cell responses to AZD1222 COVID-19 vaccine. Study conclusions and caveats: The study found Spike-specific TCR breadth and depth rose after two AZD1222 doses. Clonal diversity may have been underestimated, and the donors were mostly white British, with more females than males. Among vaccine-associated CD4 TCRs, coverage spanned spike, with dominance at 160-218 and 743-854. Repertoire samples came only from after the peak T cell response.

Libraries were prepared by immunoSEQ multiplex PCR; TCRdb keeps only in-frame clonotypes and omits some of them. Of some 130,000 clones listed, approximately 84% are singletons. Germline V CDR1 and CDR2: SGDLS, YYNGEE. The V and J ends lost 0 bases and 1 base, in that order; junction bases with no gene match: 9. The CDR3 sequence is 19 residues long. The V call is TRBV9, the J call TRBJ2-3; 12 positions agree with TRBD2. This clonotype originated in an adult in good health. The sample here was peripheral blood, taken on day 0 of AZD1222 vaccination. This chain's CDR3 is CASSVAGLAGGLGTDTQYF. The CDR3 DNA sequence: TGTGCCAGCAGCGTAGCGGGGCTAGCGGGGGGGCTAGGCACAGATACGCAGTATTTT.